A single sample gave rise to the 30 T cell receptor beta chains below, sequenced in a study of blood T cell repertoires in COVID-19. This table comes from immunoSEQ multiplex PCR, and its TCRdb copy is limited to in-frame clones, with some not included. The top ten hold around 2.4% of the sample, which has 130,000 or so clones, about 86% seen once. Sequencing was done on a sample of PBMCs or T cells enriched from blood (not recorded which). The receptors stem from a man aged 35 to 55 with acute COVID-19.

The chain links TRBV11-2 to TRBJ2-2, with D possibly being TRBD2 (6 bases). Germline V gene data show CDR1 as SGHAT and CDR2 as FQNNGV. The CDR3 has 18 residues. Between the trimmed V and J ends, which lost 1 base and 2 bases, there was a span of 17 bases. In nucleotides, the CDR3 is TGTGCCAGCAGCTTAGCATTTCCGGGACTTACCAACACCGGGGAGCTGTTTTTT. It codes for CASSLAFPGLTNTGELFF.

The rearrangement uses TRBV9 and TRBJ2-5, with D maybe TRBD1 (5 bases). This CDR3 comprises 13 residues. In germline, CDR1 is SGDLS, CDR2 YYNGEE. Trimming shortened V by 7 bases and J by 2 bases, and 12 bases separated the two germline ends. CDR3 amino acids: CASGETVQETQYF. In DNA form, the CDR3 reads TGTGCCAGCGGAGAGACAGTACAAGAGACCCAGTACTTC.

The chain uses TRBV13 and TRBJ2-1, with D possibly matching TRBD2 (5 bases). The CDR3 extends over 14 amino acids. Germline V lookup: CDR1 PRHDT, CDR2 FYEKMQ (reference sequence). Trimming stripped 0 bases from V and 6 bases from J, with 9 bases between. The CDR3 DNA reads TGTGCCAGCAGCTTAGGCCTGAGGGTCAATGAGCAGTTCTTC. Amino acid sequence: CASSLGLRVNEQFF.

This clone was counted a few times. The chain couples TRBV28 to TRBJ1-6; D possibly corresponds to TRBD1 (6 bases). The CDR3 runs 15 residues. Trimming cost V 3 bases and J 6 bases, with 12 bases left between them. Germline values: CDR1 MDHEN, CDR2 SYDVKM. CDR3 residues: CASSFTGSGNSPLHF. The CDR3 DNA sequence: TGTGCCAGCAGTTTCACAGGGAGCGGTAATTCACCCCTCCACTTT.

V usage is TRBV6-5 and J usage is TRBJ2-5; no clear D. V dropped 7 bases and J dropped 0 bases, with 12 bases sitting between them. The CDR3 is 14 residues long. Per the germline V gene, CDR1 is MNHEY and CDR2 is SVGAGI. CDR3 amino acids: CASILTPYQETQYF. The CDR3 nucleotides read TGTGCCAGCATTCTCACACCGTACCAAGAGACCCAGTACTTC.

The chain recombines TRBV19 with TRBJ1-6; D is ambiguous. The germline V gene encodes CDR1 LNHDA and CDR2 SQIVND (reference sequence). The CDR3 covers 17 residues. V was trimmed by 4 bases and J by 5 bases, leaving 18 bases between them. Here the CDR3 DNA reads TGTGCCAGTAGTACCCAAGACACCCGAATTAATAATTCACCCCTCCACTTT. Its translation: CASSTQDTRINNSPLHF.

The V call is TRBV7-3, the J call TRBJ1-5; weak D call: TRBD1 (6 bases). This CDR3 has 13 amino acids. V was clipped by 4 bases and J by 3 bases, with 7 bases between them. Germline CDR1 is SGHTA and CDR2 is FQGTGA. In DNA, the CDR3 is TGTGCCAGCAGCTCAGGGGACAATCAGCCCCAGCATTTT. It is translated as CASSSGDNQPQHF.

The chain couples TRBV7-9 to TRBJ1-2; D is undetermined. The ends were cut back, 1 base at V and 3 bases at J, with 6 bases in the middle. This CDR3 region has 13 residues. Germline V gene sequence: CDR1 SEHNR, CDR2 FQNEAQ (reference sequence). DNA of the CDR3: TGTGCCAGCAGCTTAGGTCCAGACTATGGCTACACCTTC. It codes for CASSLGPDYGYTF.

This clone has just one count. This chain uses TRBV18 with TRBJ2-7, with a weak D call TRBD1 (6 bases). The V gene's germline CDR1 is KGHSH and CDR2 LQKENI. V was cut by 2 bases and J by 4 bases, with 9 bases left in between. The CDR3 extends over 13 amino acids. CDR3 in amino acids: CASSPGQWYEQYF. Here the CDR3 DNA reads TGTGCCAGCTCACCAGGACAGTGGTACGAGCAGTACTTC.

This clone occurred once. CDR3 loop: CASSPGLAGGVAYNEQFF. The CDR3 coding sequence is TGTGCCAGCAGCCCTGGACTAGCGGGAGGTGTTGCCTACAATGAGCAGTTCTTC. The V gene is TRBV4-2, the J gene TRBJ2-1, with 14 bases fitting TRBD2. The CDR3 extends over 18 amino acids. The germline CDR1 and CDR2 sequences are LGHNA and YNFKEQ. J lost 2 bases, V lost 4 bases, and 7 bases had no gene match.

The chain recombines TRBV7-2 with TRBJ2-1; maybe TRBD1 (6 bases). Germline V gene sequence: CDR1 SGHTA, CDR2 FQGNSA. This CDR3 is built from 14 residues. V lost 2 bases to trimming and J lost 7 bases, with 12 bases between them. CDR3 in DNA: TGTGCCAGCAGCTTAAGGACAGTTAAGAATGAGCAGTTCTTC. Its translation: CASSLRTVKNEQFF.

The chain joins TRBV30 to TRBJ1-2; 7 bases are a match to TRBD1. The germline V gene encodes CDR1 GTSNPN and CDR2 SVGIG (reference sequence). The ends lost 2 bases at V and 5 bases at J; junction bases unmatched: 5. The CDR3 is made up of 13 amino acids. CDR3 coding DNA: TGTGCCTGGAGTCAAGGGGGCGGGTATGGCTACACCTTC. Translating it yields CAWSQGGGYGYTF.

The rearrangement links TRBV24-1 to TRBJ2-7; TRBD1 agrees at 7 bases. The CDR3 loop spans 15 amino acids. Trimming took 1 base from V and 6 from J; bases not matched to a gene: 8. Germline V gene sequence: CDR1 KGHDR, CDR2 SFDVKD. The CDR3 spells CATSDFDRVSSEQYF. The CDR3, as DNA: TGTGCCACCAGTGATTTTGACAGGGTTAGTAGCGAGCAGTACTTC.

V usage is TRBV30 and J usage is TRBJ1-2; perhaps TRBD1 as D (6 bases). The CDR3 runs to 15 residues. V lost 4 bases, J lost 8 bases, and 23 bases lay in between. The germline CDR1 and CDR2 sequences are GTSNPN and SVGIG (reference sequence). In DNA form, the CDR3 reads TGTGCCTGGACCACACTGGGGACACACGCTAAGGGCTACACCTTC. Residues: CAWTTLGTHAKGYTF.

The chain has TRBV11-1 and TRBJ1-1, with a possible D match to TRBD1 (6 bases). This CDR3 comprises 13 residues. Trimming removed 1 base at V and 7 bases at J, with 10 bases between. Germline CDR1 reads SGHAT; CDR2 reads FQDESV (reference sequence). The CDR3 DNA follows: TGTGCCAGCAGCTTAGACAGGGATAATGAAGCTTTCTTT. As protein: CASSLDRDNEAFF.

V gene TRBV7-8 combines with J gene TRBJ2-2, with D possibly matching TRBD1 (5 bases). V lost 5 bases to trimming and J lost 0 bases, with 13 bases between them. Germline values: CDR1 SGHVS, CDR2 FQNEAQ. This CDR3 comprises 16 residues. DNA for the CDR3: TGTGCCAGCAGCCCTCGGACAAGACCGAACACCGGGGAGCTGTTTTTT. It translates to CASSPRTRPNTGELFF.

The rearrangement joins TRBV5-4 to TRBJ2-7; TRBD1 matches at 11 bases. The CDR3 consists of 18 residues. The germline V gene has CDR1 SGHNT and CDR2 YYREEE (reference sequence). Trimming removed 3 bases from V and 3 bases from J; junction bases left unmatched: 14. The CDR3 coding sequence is TGTGCCAGCAGCTCCGAATTGGACAGGGGGCAGAACTTCTACGAGCAGTACTTC. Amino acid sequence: CASSSELDRGQNFYEQYF.

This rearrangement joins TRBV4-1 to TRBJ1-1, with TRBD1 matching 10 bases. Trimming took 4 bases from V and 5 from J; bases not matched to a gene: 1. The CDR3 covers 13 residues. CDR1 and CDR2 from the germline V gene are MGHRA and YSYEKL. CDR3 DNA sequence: TGCGCCAGCAGCCCGGACAGGGGGACTGAAGCTTTCTTT. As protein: CASSPDRGTEAFF.

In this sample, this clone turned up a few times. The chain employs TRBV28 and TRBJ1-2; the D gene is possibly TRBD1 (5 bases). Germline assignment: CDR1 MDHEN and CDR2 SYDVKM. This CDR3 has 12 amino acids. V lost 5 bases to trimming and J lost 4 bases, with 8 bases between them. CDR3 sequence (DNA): TGTGCCAGCAGTCCGCAGGGCTATGGCTACACCTTC. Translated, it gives CASSPQGYGYTF.

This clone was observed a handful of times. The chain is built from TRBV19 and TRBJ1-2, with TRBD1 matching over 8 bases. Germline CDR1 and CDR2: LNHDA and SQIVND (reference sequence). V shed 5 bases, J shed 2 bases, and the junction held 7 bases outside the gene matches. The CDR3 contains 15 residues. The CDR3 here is CASSLQGGMNYGYTF. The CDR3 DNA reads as TGTGCCAGTAGTTTACAGGGGGGAATGAACTATGGCTACACCTTC. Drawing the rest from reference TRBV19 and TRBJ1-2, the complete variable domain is DGGITQSPKYLFRKEGQNVTLSCEQNLNHDAMYWYRQDPGQGLRLIYYSQIVNDFQKGDIAEGYSVSREKKESFPLTVTSAQKNPTAFYLCASSLQGGMNYGYTFGSGTRLTVV.

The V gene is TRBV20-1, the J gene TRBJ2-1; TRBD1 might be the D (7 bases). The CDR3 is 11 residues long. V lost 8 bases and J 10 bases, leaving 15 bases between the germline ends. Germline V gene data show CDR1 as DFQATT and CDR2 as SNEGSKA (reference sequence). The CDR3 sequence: CSLQGGGEQFF. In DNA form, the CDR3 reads TGCAGTCTCCAAGGAGGGGGCGAGCAGTTCTTC.

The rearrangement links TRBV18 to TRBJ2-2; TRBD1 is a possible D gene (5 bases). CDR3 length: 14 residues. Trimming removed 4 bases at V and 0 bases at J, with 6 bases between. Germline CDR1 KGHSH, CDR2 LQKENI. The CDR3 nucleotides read TGTGCCAGCTCACAAGGGGCGAACACCGGGGAGCTGTTTTTT. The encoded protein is CASSQGANTGELFF.

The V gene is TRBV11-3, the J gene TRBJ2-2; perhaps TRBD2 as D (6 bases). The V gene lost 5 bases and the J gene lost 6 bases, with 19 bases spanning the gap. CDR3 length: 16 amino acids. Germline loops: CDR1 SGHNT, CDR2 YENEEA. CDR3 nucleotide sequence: TGTGCCAGCAGCGGGGAGCGGGCACGAGGGGCCGGGGAGCTGTTTTTT. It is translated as CASSGERARGAGELFF.

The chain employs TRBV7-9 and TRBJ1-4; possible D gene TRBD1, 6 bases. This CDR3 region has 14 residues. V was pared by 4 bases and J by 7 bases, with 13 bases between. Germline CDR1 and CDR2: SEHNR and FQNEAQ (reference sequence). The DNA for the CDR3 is TGTGCCAGCAGCTCCAAACAGGGCGGTGAAAAACTGTTTTTT. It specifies CASSSKQGGEKLFF.

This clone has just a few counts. CDR3 coding DNA: TGTGCCAGCAGAGGGACTAGCCAAGAGACCCAGTACTTC. This encodes CASRGTSQETQYF. The chain is built from TRBV2 and TRBJ2-5; 8 nucleotides agree with TRBD2. Germline V gives CDR1 SNHLY, CDR2 FYNNEI. The V gene end was trimmed by 6 bases and the J gene end by 1 base; junction bases not matched to a gene: 1. The CDR3 contains 13 residues.

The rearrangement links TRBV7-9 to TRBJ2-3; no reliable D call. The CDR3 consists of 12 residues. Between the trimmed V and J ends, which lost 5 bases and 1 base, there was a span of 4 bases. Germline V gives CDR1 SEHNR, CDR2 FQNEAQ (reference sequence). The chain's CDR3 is CASSPRTDTQYF. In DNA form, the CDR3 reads TGTGCCAGCAGCCCTCGCACAGATACGCAGTATTTT. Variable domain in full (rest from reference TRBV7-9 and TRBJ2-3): DTGVSQNPRHKITKRGQNVTFRCDPISEHNRLYWYRQTLGQGPEFLTYFQNEAQLEKSRLLSDRFSAERPKGSFSTLEIQRTEQGDSAMYLCASSPRTDTQYFGPGTRLTVL.

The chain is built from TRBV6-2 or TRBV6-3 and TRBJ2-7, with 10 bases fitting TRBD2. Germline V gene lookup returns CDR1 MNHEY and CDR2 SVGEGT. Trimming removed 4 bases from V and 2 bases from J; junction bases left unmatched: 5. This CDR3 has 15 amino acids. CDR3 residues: CASSWTSGSPYEQYF. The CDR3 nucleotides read TGTGCCAGCAGTTGGACTAGCGGCTCTCCCTACGAGCAGTACTTC.

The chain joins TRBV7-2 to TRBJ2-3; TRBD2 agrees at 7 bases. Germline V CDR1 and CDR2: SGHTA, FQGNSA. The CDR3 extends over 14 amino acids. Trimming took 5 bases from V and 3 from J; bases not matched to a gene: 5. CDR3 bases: TGTGCCAGCAGCCCGGGACTACTAACAGATACGCAGTATTTT. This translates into CASSPGLLTDTQYF.

The CDR3 nucleotides read TGTGCCAGCAGCTTCAGTTCCCGGAGACAGTTTTTTTTT. It codes for CASSFSSRRQFFF. The chain is built from TRBV7-2 and TRBJ1-4; tentatively, D is TRBD1 (5 bases). Per the germline V gene, CDR1 is SGHTA and CDR2 is FQGNSA. The CDR3 is made up of 13 amino acids. The V and J ends lost 3 bases and 17 bases respectively, with 19 bases between them.

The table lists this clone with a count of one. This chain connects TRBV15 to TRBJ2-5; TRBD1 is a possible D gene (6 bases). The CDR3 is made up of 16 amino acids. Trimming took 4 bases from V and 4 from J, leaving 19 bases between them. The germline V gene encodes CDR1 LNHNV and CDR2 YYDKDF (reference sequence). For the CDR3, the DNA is TGTGCCACCAGCAACCCTATGGACAGTCTCCGAGAGACCCAGTACTTC. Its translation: CATSNPMDSLRETQYF.